This T cell receptor (beta chain) was found in a study of spatial heterogeneity in lung cancer. Many counts were recorded for this clonotype. Trimming left V 3 bases short and J 5 bases short, with 5 bases between. There are 11 residues in the CDR3. Looked up from germline, CDR1 is SNHLY and CDR2 is FYNNEI. Stated time point: sample taken at primary tumor resection. Unsorted whole RNA samples from tumor, nontumor lung or frozen PBMC were sequenced. Unique molecular identifiers tagged every individual TCR cDNA molecule. TCRdb independently ran MiXCR on the 5' RACE reads; one entry per CDR3 protein. Among 45,000 to 55,000 distinct CDR3 sequences listed, roughly 5% were seen once.

The origin of this receptor is a male donor with early-stage non-small cell lung cancer. The gene calls are TRBV2 and TRBJ2-7, with unresolved D. This specimen was PBMCs, taken at surgery. The CDR3 coding sequence is TGTGCCAGCAGTGAGTGGGACGAGCAGTACTTC. This translates into CASSEWDEQYF.